This TCR beta chain was retrieved from a study of CD8 T cells in Susac syndrome. About the research overall: The Susac syndrome patients were therapy-naive, on corticosteroids, or on intravenous immunoglobulin alone at blood draw.

The length of the CDR3 is 12 residues. Germline V gives CDR1 SNHLY, CDR2 FYNNEI. V lost 4 bases and J 5 bases, leaving 8 bases between the germline ends. Both CD4+ and CD8+ T cells were negatively isolated, and TEMRA cells underwent FACS enrichment. An input of 0.5 to 1 ug of RNA was subjected to reverse transcription using random hexamers. Amplification of TCR beta CDR3 spanned 54 Vbeta and 13 Jbeta via immunoSEQ multiplex PCR. TCRdb recomputed calls from the immunoSEQ multiplex PCR reads with MiXCR, one row per CDR3 protein. The sample lists approximately 190,000 distinct CDR3 sequences; about 94% were seen once.

The genes are TRBV2 and TRBJ2-5; D is perhaps TRBD2 (5 bases). This clonotype was sampled from a human donor with Susac syndrome. Sequenced input: CD4+ T cells from PBMCs. The CDR3 DNA sequence: TGTGCCAGCAGTGGCTGGGAGGAGACCCAGTACTTC. The encoded protein is CASSGWEETQYF.